This T cell receptor beta chain came from a study of shared T cell receptors in the human thymus. Some clones are missing from TCRdb's copy, which holds only in-frame ones; the method was immunoSEQ multiplex PCR. The table lists fewer than 700,000 clones, 88% of them singletons. These data also formed part of another study, on human thymus T cells.

The sequence came from a boy in the first two years of life with a congenital heart defect. What was sequenced was thymocytes.

CDR3 residues: CASSLEAGSDTQYF. The CDR3 coding sequence is TGCGCCAGCAGCTTGGAGGCAGGCAGTGATACGCAGTATTTT. This chain joins TRBV5-1 and TRBJ2-3; no firm D call. The CDR3 is 14 residues long. Germline V gene lookup returns CDR1 SGHRS and CDR2 YFSETQ. The V and J ends lost 0 bases and 6 bases respectively, with 11 bases between them.